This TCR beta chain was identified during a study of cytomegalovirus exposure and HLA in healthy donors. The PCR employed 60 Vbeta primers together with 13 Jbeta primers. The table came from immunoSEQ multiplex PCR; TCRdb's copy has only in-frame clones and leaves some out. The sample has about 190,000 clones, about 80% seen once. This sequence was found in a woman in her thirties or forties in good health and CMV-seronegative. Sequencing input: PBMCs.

The CDR3 coding sequence is TGTGCCAGCAGATCTGCGGGACTAACGAGTTACAATGAGCAGTTCTTC. As protein: CASRSAGLTSYNEQFF. This chain uses TRBV13 with TRBJ2-1, with 7 nucleotides matching TRBD2. The V gene end was trimmed by 6 bases and the J gene end by 4 bases; junction bases not matched to a gene: 12. The CDR3 has 16 residues. Germline CDR1 reads PRHDT; CDR2 reads FYEKMQ (reference sequence). The full variable domain, rest sourced from reference TRBV13 and TRBJ2-1, is AAGVIQSPRHLIKEKRETATLKCYPIPRHDTVYWYQQGPGQDPQFLISFYEKMQSDKGSIPDRFSAQQFSDYHSELNMSSLELGDSALYFCASRSAGLTSYNEQFFGPGTRLTVL.